A selection of T cell receptor beta chains follows, all from one sample in a study of siplizumab effects on memory and regulatory T cells. TCRdb's table, derived via immunoSEQ multiplex PCR, lists solely in-frame clones and lacks some. The sample holds around 100,000 clones, about 91% seen once. The sequenced material came from CD4+ T cells sorted from blood. The receptors here all came from a human donor in good health. The CDR3 runs from the conserved cysteine through the conserved F or W. The order of the fields is V gene, D gene, J gene, clone size, CDR3 protein, CDR3 DNA. The D gene is left open where the match is weak. Clone size appears in some rows only: once, few, many, or a class for an expanded clone.

TRBV6-5,-,TRBJ1-1,-,CASSSDSEAFF,TGTGCCAGCAGTAGCGACAGTGAAGCTTTCTTT
TRBV7-7,TRBD1,TRBJ2-3,-,CASSPRGQGTDTQYF,TGTGCCAGCAGCCCCAGGGGGCAGGGCACAGATACGCAGTATTTT
TRBV5-4,-,TRBJ2-7,-,CASSLARGGTYEQYF,TGTGCCAGCAGCTTGGCGAGGGGGGGTACCTACGAGCAGTACTTC
TRBV6-5,-,TRBJ1-1,-,CASSYSYGTNTEAFF,TGTGCCAGCAGTTACTCCTACGGGACCAACACTGAAGCTTTCTTT
TRBV10-3,TRBD1,TRBJ1-1,-,CAISWTGLLNTEAFF,TGTGCCATCAGCTGGACAGGGCTTCTCAACACTGAAGCTTTCTTT
TRBV7-9,TRBD1,TRBJ1-5,few,CASSFGTGGGQPQHF,TGTGCCAGCAGCTTCGGCACAGGGGGAGGTCAGCCCCAGCATTTT
TRBV9,-,TRBJ2-7,-,CASSVVGGGEQYF,TGTGCCAGCAGCGTAGTCGGGGGTGGCGAGCAGTACTTC
TRBV6-1,-,TRBJ2-5,once,CASSDLDLETQYF,TGTGCCAGCAGTGATCTGGACTTAGAGACCCAGTACTTC
TRBV6-1,-,TRBJ1-3,-,CASSEDRDSGNTIYF,TGTGCCAGCAGTGAAGACAGAGACTCTGGAAACACCATATATTTT
TRBV28,-,TRBJ1-2,-,CASSPAPARPGYGYTF,TGTGCCAGCAGTCCCGCGCCTGCTCGGCCTGGCTATGGCTACACCTTC
TRBV30,TRBD1,TRBJ1-4,once,CAWSVQGANEKLFF,TGTGCCTGGAGTGTACAGGGGGCCAATGAAAAACTGTTTTTT
TRBV28,-,TRBJ1-1,-,CASSLLKTAPGNTEAFF,TGTGCCAGCAGTTTACTAAAAACAGCTCCGGGGAACACTGAAGCTTTCTTT
TRBV5-4,TRBD1,TRBJ2-7,-,CASSWDRGTYEQYF,TGTGCCAGCAGCTGGGACAGGGGGACCTACGAGCAGTACTTC
TRBV5-1,TRBD1,TRBJ2-7,-,CASRGDSSWVNEQYF,TGCGCCAGCAGGGGGGACAGTTCATGGGTTAACGAGCAGTACTTC
TRBV4-3,-,TRBJ2-5,-,CASSQGDGGPETQYF,TGCGCCAGCAGCCAAGGTGATGGGGGCCCAGAGACCCAGTACTTC
TRBV7-6,-,TRBJ1-1,once,CASSPTLRVGTEAFF,TGTGCCAGCAGCCCGACACTCAGGGTGGGGACTGAAGCTTTCTTT
TRBV19,TRBD1,TRBJ2-7,-,CASSRGQGPLGQYF,TGTGCCAGTAGCCGTGGACAGGGACCTCTAGGCCAGTACTTC
TRBV5-1,TRBD1,TRBJ1-1,-,CASRTTGTMNTEAFF,TGCGCCAGCAGGACGACAGGGACAATGAACACTGAAGCTTTCTTT
TRBV6-5,-,TRBJ2-7,-,CASTDNSRQYF,TGTGCCAGCACCGACAACTCTAGGCAGTACTTC
TRBV29-1,-,TRBJ1-1,-,CSGGLANTEAFF,TGCAGCGGCGGACTGGCGAACACTGAAGCTTTCTTT
TRBV20-1,-,TRBJ1-2,-,CSAAGLYGYTF,TGCAGTGCTGCGGGTCTCTATGGCTACACCTTC
TRBV6-5,-,TRBJ2-7,-,CASSFTDTHYEQYF,TGTGCCAGCAGTTTCACGGACACGCACTACGAGCAGTACTTC